A selection of T cell receptor beta chains follows, all from one sample in a study of cytomegalovirus exposure and HLA in healthy donors. Clones were sequenced by immunoSEQ multiplex PCR, and TCRdb holds only the in-frame ones, with some missing. The sample contains roughly 190,000 clones, about 89% of which appear only once. The sequenced sample was PBMCs. Source of these receptors: a man aged 25-45 years in good health and CMV-seropositive. The CDR3 runs from the conserved cysteine through the conserved F or W. Each record gives: J gene, V gene, D gene, clone size, CDR3 DNA, CDR3 protein. The D gene is left open where the match is weak. For some rows the clone size is stated as once, few or many, or as a class when expanded; others skip it.

>TRBJ1-2|TRBV11-1|.|.
TGTGCCAGTACGGGGCCGCCCATCTATGGCTACACCTTC
CASTGPPIYGYTF
>TRBJ2-3|TRBV5-1|.|.
TGCGCCAGCAGCCGGGACCCAACAGGTGATACGCAGTATTTT
CASSRDPTGDTQYF
>TRBJ1-5|TRBV15|.|once
TGTGCCACCAGCAAAGCCTCGGGGGGTTTTGGTAGCAATCAGCCCCAGCATTTT
CATSKASGGFGSNQPQHF
>TRBJ2-2|TRBV5-6|.|once
TGTGCCAGCAGCTTTCCTAGGACCGGGGAGCTGTTTTTT
CASSFPRTGELFF
>TRBJ1-2|TRBV19|TRBD1|.
TGTGCCAGTAGTAAGGGACAGGGGGCTTTTGGCTACACCTTC
CASSKGQGAFGYTF
>TRBJ2-2|TRBV5-4|.|.
TGTGCCAGCAGCGAAAAAGACAGGCTCGGGGAGCTGTTTTTT
CASSEKDRLGELFF
>TRBJ1-2|TRBV5-1|.|.
TGCGCCAGCAGCTCAAGGGTTGACAGGAACTATGGCTACACCTTC
CASSSRVDRNYGYTF
>TRBJ1-5|TRBV5-5|.|once
TGTGCCAGCAGCTTGTATTCGGGAGTCAGCAATCAGCCCCAGCATTTT
CASSLYSGVSNQPQHF
>TRBJ1-1|TRBV2|.|few
TGTGCCAGCAGGTACCGGATCCTTTCGAGGGGAACTGAAGCTTTCTTT
CASRYRILSRGTEAFF
>TRBJ2-5|TRBV30|.|.
TGTGCCTGGGGCGGAGAGACCCAGTACTTC
CAWGGETQYF
>TRBJ2-1|TRBV5-1|TRBD2|.
TGCGCCAGCCCGGGAGGACCTCGGGATGAGCAGTTCTTC
CASPGGPRDEQFF
>TRBJ2-1|TRBV7-3|.|.
TGTGCCAGCAGCTCCGACCCGCCGGGATCCTTTCTGGATGAGCAGTTCTTC
CASSSDPPGSFLDEQFF
>TRBJ2-2|TRBV6-5|.|.
TGTGCCAGCAGTGAAGGATCCCACACCGGGGAGCTGTTTTTT
CASSEGSHTGELFF
>TRBJ2-5|TRBV27|.|.
TGTGCCAGCAGTCCAAGACTGGCCCACGAGACCCAGTACTTC
CASSPRLAHETQYF
>TRBJ2-1|TRBV2|TRBD2|.
TGTGCCAGCAGGTCCCCAGCGGGGACCAACAATGAGCAGTTCTTC
CASRSPAGTNNEQFF
>TRBJ2-6|TRBV7-6|.|.
TGTGCCAGCAGCTTAGGGTCGGGCTCTGGGGCCAACGTCCTGACTTTC
CASSLGSGSGANVLTF
>TRBJ2-5|TRBV7-9|TRBD2|once
TGTGCCAGCAGCTTGTGGACTAGCGGCCAAGAGACCCAGTACTTC
CASSLWTSGQETQYF
>TRBJ1-2|TRBV4-1|TRBD1|.
TGCGCCAGCAGCCAAGAGAGGACAGGGGGCAACTATGGCTACACCTTC
CASSQERTGGNYGYTF
>TRBJ2-7|TRBV28|.|.
TGTGCCAGCAGTCCGATGAGAGACAGTCCAATCCACGAGCAGTACTTC
CASSPMRDSPIHEQYF
>TRBJ1-5|TRBV7-2|.|.
TGTGCCAGCAGCTTTCCGGGACGGCAAAATCAGCCCCAGCATTTT
CASSFPGRQNQPQHF
>TRBJ2-3|TRBV6-5|.|.
TGTGCCAGCAGTACTCTGAAGTTACAAACAGATACGCAGTATTTT
CASSTLKLQTDTQYF
>TRBJ1-1|TRBV29-1|.|.
TGCAGCGCCTTTTGGACTGAAGCTTTCTTT
CSAFWTEAFF
>TRBJ2-3|TRBV4-2|.|once
TGTGCCAGCAGCCAAGATGTCTATACGCAGTATTTT
CASSQDVYTQYF
>TRBJ2-5|TRBV27|TRBD2|once
TGTGCCAGCAGTCCCGTTGCGGGAGTTCAAGAGACCCAGTACTTC
CASSPVAGVQETQYF
>TRBJ2-3|TRBV9|.|.
TGTGCCAGCAGCGCGCGACTGGGGGCTCCAGATACGCAGTATTTT
CASSARLGAPDTQYF
>TRBJ1-2|TRBV28|TRBD1|once
TGTGCCAGCAGTTTAGGGACAGACAGGGGTGGCTACACCTTC
CASSLGTDRGGYTF
>TRBJ1-1|TRBV18|.|once
TGTGCCAGCTCACCTGAGACCCTTTCAATTACCCTAAACACTGAAGCTTTCTTT
CASSPETLSITLNTEAFF